A selection of T cell receptor beta chains follows, all from one sample in a study of sequential checkpoint blockade in melanoma. Measured with immunoSEQ multiplex PCR; TCRdb has only the in-frame clones, and not every one. In the table there are more than 9,500 clones, 82% of which are singletons. Source: CD8+ T cells sorted from blood (inferred from file names), taken from a patient given nivolumab and ipilimumab in sequence. These receptors were obtained from a human donor with melanoma. CDR3s leave out the opening cysteine and the closing phenylalanine or tryptophan. Clone size appears in some rows only: once, few, many, or a class for an expanded clone.

j_call v_call clone_size cdr3_aa
TRBJ2-2 TRBV29-1 . SVDVIGSGVTGELF
TRBJ1-2 TRBV15 large ATSRGAGGDGYT
TRBJ2-1 TRBV5-4 . ASSLGLGNEQF
TRBJ2-7 TRBV28 . ASRLAGGVYEQH
TRBJ1-2 TRBV6-4 . ASSDLEPTGTHT
TRBJ2-1 TRBV7-3 . ATSLAGDSNEQF
TRBJ1-3 TRBV19 large ASSTPDTFDTIY
TRBJ2-7 TRBV5-1 once ASSLSGQYYEQY
TRBJ2-5 TRBV12-5 . ASGFGGPETQY
TRBJ2-1 TRBV19 . ASSIEGGPPWNEQF
TRBJ1-1 TRBV30 few AWSLQRHTEAF
TRBJ1-5 TRBV28 few ASSLEDQPQH
TRBJ2-7 TRBV14 few ASSQATGIGSLEQY
TRBJ2-7 TRBV5-6 . ASSLGTLYEQY
TRBJ2-7 TRBV11-2 . ASSGAGPMSSYEQH
TRBJ2-1 TRBV11-2 . ASSALLAGQDNEQF
TRBJ1-3 TRBV19 few ASSIEGTGAPGNTIY
TRBJ2-3 TRBV7-9 . ASSSTRTSSALADTQY
TRBJ2-5 TRBV7-9 . ASSQGQGFETQY
TRBJ2-7 TRBV21-1 . ASSTFHCPSTGGGYEQY
TRBJ2-3 TRBV4-1 . ASDHLAGAPRRSTDTQY
TRBJ2-1 TRBV15 . ATSITSGIGGNEQF
TRBJ1-2 TRBV19 . ASRTGSNGYT
TRBJ2-1 TRBV25-1 . ASRDRDSYNEQF